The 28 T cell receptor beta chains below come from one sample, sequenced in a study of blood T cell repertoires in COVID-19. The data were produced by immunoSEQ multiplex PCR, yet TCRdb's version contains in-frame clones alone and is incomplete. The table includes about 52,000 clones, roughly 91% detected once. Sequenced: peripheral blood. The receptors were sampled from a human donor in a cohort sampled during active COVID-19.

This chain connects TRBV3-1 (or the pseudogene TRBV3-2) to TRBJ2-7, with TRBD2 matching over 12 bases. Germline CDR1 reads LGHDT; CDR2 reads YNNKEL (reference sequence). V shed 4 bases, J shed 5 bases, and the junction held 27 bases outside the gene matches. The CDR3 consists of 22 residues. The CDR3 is CASSPTQGNSPTGASGGDEQYF. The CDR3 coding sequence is TGTGCCAGCAGCCCCACCCAGGGCAACTCGCCGACCGGGGCTAGCGGGGGGGACGAGCAGTACTTC.

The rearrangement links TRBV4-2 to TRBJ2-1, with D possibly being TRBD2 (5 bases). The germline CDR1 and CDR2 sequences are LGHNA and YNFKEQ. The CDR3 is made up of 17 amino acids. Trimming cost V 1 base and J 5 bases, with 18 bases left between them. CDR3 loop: CASSQVLSGLRNNEQFF. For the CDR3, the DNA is TGTGCCAGCAGCCAAGTTTTGTCCGGACTGAGGAACAATGAGCAGTTCTTC.

The CDR3 sequence is CATSDTTGVETQYF. The CDR3 DNA reads as TGTGCCACCAGTGATACGACAGGGGTGGAGACCCAGTACTTC. The chain links TRBV24-1 to TRBJ2-5, with 8 bases matching TRBD1. This CDR3 has 14 amino acids. Germline V gives CDR1 KGHDR, CDR2 SFDVKD. Losses at the gene ends were 3 bases for V and 5 bases for J; bases not matched to a gene: 4.

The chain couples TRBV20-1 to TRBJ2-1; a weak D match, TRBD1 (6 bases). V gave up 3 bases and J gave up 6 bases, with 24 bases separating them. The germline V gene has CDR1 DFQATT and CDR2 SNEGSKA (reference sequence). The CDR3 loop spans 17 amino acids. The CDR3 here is CSASDIDWDTSFNEQFF. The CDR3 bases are TGCAGTGCTAGTGACATTGATTGGGACACTTCATTCAATGAGCAGTTCTTC.

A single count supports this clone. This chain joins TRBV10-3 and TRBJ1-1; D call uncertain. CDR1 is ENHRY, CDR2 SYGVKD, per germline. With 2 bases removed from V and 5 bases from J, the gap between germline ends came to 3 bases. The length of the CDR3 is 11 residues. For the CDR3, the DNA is TGTGCCATCAGTGAGCATACTGAAGCTTTCTTT. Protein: CAISEHTEAFF.

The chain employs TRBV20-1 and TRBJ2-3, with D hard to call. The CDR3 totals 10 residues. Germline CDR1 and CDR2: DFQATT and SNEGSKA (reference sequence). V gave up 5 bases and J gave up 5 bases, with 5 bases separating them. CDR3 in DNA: TGCAGTGCTCAGTTAGATACGCAGTATTTT. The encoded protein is CSAQLDTQYF.

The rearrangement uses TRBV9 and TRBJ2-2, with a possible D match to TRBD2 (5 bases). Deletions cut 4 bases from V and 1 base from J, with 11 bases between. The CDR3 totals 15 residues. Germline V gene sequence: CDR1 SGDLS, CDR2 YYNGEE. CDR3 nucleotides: TGTGCCAGCAGCCCGAGGGCAGGGAACACCGGGGAGCTGTTTTTT. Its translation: CASSPRAGNTGELFF.

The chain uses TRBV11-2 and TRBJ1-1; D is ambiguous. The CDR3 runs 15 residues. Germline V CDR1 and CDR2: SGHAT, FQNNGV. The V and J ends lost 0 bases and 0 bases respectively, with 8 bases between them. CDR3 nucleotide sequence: TGTGCCAGCAGCTTAGATGGCAGGATGAACACTGAAGCTTTCTTT. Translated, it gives CASSLDGRMNTEAFF.

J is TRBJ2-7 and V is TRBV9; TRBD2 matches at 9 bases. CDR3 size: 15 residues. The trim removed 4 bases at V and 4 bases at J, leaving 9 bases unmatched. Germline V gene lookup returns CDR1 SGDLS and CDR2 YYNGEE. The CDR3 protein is CASSPEGLAGYEQYF. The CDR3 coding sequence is TGTGCCAGCAGCCCAGAGGGACTAGCCGGATACGAGCAGTACTTC.

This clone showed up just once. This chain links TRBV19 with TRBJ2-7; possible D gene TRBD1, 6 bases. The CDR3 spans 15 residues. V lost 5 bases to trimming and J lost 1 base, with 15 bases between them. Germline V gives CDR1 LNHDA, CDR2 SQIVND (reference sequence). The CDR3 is CASSPGTRGSYEQYF. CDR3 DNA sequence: TGTGCCAGTAGTCCGGGGACGAGGGGGTCCTACGAGCAGTACTTC.

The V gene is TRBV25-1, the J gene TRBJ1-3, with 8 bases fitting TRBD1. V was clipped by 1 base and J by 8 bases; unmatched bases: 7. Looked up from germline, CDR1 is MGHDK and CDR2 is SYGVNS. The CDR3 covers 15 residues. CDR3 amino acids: CASSESGQGADTIYF. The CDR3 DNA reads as TGTGCCAGCAGTGAATCAGGACAGGGCGCTGACACCATATATTTT.

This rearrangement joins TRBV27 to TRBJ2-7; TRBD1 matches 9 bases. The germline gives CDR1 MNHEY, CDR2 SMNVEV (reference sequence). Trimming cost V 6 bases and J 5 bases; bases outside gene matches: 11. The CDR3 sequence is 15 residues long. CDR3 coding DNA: TGTGCCAGCAGAATAACGACAGGGGGAGGAAACGAGCAGTACTTC. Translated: CASRITTGGGNEQYF.

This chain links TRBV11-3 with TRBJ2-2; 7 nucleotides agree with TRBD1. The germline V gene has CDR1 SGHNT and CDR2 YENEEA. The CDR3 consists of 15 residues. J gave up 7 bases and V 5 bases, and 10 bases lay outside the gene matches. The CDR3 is CASSPPAAGGGELFF. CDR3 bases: TGTGCCAGCAGCCCGCCGGCGGCAGGGGGCGGGGAGCTGTTTTTT.

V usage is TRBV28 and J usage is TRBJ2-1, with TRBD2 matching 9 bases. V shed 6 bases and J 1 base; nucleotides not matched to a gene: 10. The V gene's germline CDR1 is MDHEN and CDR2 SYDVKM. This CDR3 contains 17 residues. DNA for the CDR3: TGTGCCAGCAGCTCGGCGGGAGGGCCCCGGTCCTACAATGAGCAGTTCTTC. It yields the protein CASSSAGGPRSYNEQFF.

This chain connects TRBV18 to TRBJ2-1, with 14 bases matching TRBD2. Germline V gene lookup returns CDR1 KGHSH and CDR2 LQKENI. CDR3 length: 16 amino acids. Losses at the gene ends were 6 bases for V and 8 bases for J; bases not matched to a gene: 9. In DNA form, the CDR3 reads TGTGCCAGCTCGGCGAAGGGACTAGCGGGAGAGGATGAGCAGTTCTTC. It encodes CASSAKGLAGEDEQFF.

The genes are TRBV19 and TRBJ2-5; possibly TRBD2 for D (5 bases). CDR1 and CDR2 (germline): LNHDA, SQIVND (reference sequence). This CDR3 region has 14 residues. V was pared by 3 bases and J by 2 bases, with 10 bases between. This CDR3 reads CASSIGRRQETQYF. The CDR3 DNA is TGTGCCAGTAGTATTGGGCGGAGGCAAGAGACCCAGTACTTC. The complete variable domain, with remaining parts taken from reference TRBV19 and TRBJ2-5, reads DGGITQSPKYLFRKEGQNVTLSCEQNLNHDAMYWYRQDPGQGLRLIYYSQIVNDFQKGDIAEGYSVSREKKESFPLTVTSAQKNPTAFYLCASSIGRRQETQYFGPGTRLLVL.

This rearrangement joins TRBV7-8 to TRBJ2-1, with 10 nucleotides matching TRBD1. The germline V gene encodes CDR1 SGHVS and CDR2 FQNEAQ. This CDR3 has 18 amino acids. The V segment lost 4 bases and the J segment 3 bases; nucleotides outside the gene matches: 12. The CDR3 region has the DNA TGTGCCAGCAGCTCGCCCCGCCCCGGGACAGGGGACTACAATGAGCAGTTCTTC. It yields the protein CASSSPRPGTGDYNEQFF.

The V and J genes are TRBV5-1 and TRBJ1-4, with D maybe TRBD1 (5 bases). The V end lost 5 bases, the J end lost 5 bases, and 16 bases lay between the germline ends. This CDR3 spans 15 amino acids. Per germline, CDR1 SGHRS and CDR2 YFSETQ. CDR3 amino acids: CASSSRWAGNEKLFF. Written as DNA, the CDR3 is TGCGCCAGCAGTTCCAGGTGGGCAGGGAATGAAAAACTGTTTTTT. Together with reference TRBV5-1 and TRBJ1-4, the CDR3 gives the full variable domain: KAGVTQTPRYLIKTRGQQVTLSCSPISGHRSVSWYQQTPGQGLQFLFEYFSETQRNKGNFPGRFSGRQFSNSRSEMNVSTLELGDSALYLCASSSRWAGNEKLFFGSGTQLSVL.

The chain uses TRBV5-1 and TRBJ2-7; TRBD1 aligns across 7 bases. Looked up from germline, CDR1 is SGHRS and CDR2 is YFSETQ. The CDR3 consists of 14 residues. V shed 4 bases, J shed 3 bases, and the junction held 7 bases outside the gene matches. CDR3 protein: CASSRAAGGYEQYF. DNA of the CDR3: TGCGCCAGCAGCCGAGCCGCAGGGGGCTACGAGCAGTACTTC.

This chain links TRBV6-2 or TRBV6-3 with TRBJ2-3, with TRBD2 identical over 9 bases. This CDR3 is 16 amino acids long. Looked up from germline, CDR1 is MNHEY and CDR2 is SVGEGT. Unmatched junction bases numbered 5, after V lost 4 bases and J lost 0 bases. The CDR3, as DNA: TGTGCCAGCAGTTTGGGACTAGCAGCTAGCACAGATACGCAGTATTTT. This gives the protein CASSLGLAASTDTQYF.

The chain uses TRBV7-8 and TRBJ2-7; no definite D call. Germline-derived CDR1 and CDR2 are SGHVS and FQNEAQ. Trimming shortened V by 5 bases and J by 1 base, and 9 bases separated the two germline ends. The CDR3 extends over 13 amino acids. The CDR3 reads CASSPLGSYEQYF. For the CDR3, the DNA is TGTGCCAGCAGCCCCCTCGGGTCCTACGAGCAGTACTTC.

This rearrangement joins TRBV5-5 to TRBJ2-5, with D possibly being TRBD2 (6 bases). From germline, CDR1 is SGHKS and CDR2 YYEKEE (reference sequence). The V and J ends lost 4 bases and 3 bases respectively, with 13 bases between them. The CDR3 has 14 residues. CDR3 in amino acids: CASSPGLAKETQYF. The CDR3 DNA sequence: TGTGCCAGCAGCCCGGGACTGGCGAAAGAGACCCAGTACTTC.

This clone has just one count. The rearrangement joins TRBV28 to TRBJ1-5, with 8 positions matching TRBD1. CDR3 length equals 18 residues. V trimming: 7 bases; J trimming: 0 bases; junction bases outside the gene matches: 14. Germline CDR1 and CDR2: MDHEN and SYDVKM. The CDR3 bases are TGTGCCAGCACCGAGGTCGCAGGGGGCCTCTATAGCAATCAGCCCCAGCATTTT. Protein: CASTEVAGGLYSNQPQHF.

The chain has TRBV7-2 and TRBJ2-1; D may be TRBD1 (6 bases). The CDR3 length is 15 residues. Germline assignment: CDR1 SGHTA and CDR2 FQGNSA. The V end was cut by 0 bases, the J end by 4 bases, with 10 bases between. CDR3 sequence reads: CASSLARGIYNEQFF. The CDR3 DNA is TGTGCCAGCAGCTTAGCCAGGGGAATTTACAATGAGCAGTTCTTC.

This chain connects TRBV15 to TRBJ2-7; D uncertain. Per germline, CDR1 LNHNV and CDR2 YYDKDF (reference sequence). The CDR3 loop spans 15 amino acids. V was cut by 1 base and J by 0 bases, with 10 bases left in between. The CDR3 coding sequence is TGTGCCACCAGCAGAGTGGCGGCAGCCTCCTACGAGCAGTACTTC. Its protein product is CATSRVAAASYEQYF.

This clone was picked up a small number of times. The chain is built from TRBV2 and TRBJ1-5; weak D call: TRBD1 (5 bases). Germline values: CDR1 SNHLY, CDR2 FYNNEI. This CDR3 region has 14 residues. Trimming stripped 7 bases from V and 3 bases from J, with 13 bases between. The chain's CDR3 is CASNPQGYNQPQHF. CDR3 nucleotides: TGTGCCAGCAACCCTCAGGGATACAATCAGCCCCAGCATTTT.

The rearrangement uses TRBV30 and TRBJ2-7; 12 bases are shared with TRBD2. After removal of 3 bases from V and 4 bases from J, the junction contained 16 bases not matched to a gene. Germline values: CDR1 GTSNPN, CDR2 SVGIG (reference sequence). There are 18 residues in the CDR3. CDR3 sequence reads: CAWSEIASGRAFGYEQYF. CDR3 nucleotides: TGTGCCTGGAGCGAAATAGCTAGCGGGAGGGCGTTCGGATACGAGCAGTACTTC.

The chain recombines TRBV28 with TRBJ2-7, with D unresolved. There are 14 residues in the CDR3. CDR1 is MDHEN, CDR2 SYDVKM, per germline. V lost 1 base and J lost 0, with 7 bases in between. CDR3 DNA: TGTGCCAGCAGTTTATCGCCGAGCTCCTACGAGCAGTACTTC. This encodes CASSLSPSSYEQYF.